The clone carrying this TCR beta chain was seen a single time. Its antigen is currently unknown. From germline, CDR1 is SEHNR and CDR2 FQNEAQ (reference sequence). The CDR3 sequence is 15 residues long. With 8 bases clipped from V and 2 bases from J, the junction kept 11 bases outside the gene matches. RNA transcripts yielded amplified TCR beta CDR3 regions. The workflow started with a first-round RT-PCR run with HTBI primers and then moved on to a second-round multiplex PCR. TCRdb re-called the multiplex PCR reads with MiXCR, one entry per CDR3 protein. The data show 500,000 to 600,000 distinct CDR3 sequences, just under 40% seen once. These data originate in a study of Graves' ophthalmopathy and Graves' hyperthyroidism. As diagnostic evidence, clinical symptoms, serum thyroxine, TRAb, thyroid ultrasound and orbital computed tomography were relied upon. General study points: Ophthalmopathy progression prediction by the model yielded a sensitivity of about 70% and a specificity of around 72%. In blood appeared most of the expanded thyroid clonotypes whose frequency exceeded 0.001. Cross-validated, the 13-signature model showed 87.88%/81.08% sensitivity/specificity, and 80%/75% in the test set.

This TCR came from an adult man with Graves' hyperthyroidism. The sequenced sample consisted of peripheral blood or thyroid tissue (not recorded which). The chain employs TRBV7-9 and TRBJ1-1, with 7 bases that match TRBD1. The CDR3 protein is CASREAGQLNTEAFF. The CDR3 DNA sequence: TGTGCCAGCCGTGAGGCGGGACAGCTAAACACTGAAGCTTTCTTT. Filled out from reference TRBV7-9 and TRBJ1-1, the complete variable domain reads DTGVSQNPRHKITKRGQNVTFRCDPISEHNRLYWYRQTLGQGPEFLTYFQNEAQLEKSRLLSDRFSAERPKGSFSTLEIQRTEQGDSAMYLCASREAGQLNTEAFFGQGTRLTVV.